The 3 T cell receptor beta chains reported below all come from one sample, sequenced in a study of T cells in narcolepsy. Here immunoSEQ multiplex PCR was the method, and the copy in TCRdb shows in-frame clones only, minus some. The repertoire holds under 35,000 clones, more than 70% seen once, with approximately 1% in the top ten. Material: memory (CD45RA-) CD4+ T cells from blood. The receptors originated from a human donor in good health.

The chain uses TRBV6-1 and TRBJ2-7; D gene uncertain. V lost 3 bases, J lost 3 bases, and 3 bases lay in between. The CDR3 extends over 11 amino acids. CDR1 is MNHNS and CDR2 is SASEGT in the germline V gene. The CDR3 sequence: CASSDYYEQYF. The CDR3 DNA reads TGTGCCAGCAGTGACTACTACGAGCAGTACTTC.

The V gene is TRBV19, the J gene TRBJ1-3; D remains ambiguous. This CDR3 has 10 amino acids. The germline V gene has CDR1 LNHDA and CDR2 SQIVND (reference sequence). The V and J ends lost 10 bases and 6 bases respectively, with 7 bases between them. The CDR3 coding sequence is TGTGCCACCTCCGAAAACACCATATATTTT. Translating gives CATSENTIYF.

This clone was seen a few times. The chain joins TRBV9 to TRBJ2-1, with TRBD2 matching 13 bases. Germline trimming cut 0 bases from V and 5 bases from J; bases unmatched to any gene: 5. Germline V gene sequence: CDR1 SGDLS, CDR2 YYNGEE. The length of the CDR3 is 17 residues. CDR3 in amino acids: CASSVALAGGRNNEQFF. In nucleotides, the CDR3 is TGTGCCAGCAGCGTAGCACTAGCGGGAGGGCGGAACAATGAGCAGTTCTTC.